The 12 T cell receptor beta chains below were found in one sample sequenced in a study of early T cells in non-severe SARS-CoV-2 infection. TCRdb re-called the 5' RACE reads with MiXCR, one entry per CDR3 protein. The top ten clones hold around 12% of a sample with some 76,000 distinct CDR3 sequences, around 16% of them seen once. The sequenced sample was whole blood. These receptors were obtained from an adult who was a healthcare worker with PCR-confirmed SARS-CoV-2 infection or an uninfected control (not recorded which).

Many counts were recorded for this clonotype. The chain joins TRBV4-2 to TRBJ2-7; 7 bases line up with TRBD1. V shed 0 bases and J 2 bases; nucleotides not matched to a gene: 4. This CDR3 comprises 15 residues. The germline gives CDR1 LGHNA, CDR2 YNFKEQ. This chain's CDR3 is CASSQERGPTYEQYF. CDR3 coding DNA: TGTGCCAGCAGCCAAGAAAGGGGGCCAACCTACGAGCAGTACTTC.

Only a few counts were recorded for this clonotype. The chain joins TRBV27 to TRBJ2-7; the match to TRBD2 covers 7 bases. From germline, CDR1 is MNHEY and CDR2 SMNVEV (reference sequence). This CDR3 is built from 12 residues. Trimming at V came to 7 bases and at J to 6 bases, leaving 6 bases not matched to a gene. In DNA form, the CDR3 reads TGTGCCAGCACCCCTGGGGGGGGCGAGCAGTACTTC. Translation gives CASTPGGGEQYF.

This clonotype turned up a few times. The genes are TRBV24-1 and TRBJ2-2; D may correspond to TRBD1 or TRBD2 (6 bases each). There are 13 residues in the CDR3. The germline V gene encodes CDR1 KGHDR and CDR2 SFDVKD. Trimming removed 6 bases at V and 3 bases at J, with 7 bases between. The CDR3 DNA sequence: TGTGCCACCAGTAGGGGGGACACCGGGGAGCTGTTTTTT. It specifies CATSRGDTGELFF.

Only a few counts were recorded for this clonotype. This chain connects TRBV28 to TRBJ2-3; D perhaps matches TRBD2 (6 bases). Trimming removed 4 bases at V and 2 bases at J, with 10 bases between. The CDR3 is 14 amino acids. Looked up from germline, CDR1 is MDHEN and CDR2 is SYDVKM. The CDR3 spells CASSSRDFTDTQYF. DNA of the CDR3: TGTGCCAGCAGTTCCCGGGACTTCACAGATACGCAGTATTTT.

In this sample, this clonotype turned up a few times. The chain is built from TRBV5-6 and TRBJ1-1, with unresolved D. CDR1 SGHDT and CDR2 YYEEEE come from the germline V gene. V was pared by 3 bases and J by 5 bases, with 20 bases between. This CDR3 is 16 amino acids long. The DNA for the CDR3 is TGTGCCAGCAGCTCCCGACGACTGTCCGGCGGGACTGAAGCTTTCTTT. Translated, it gives CASSSRRLSGGTEAFF.

V and J are TRBV27 and TRBJ2-7; 8 bases line up with TRBD1. J gave up 5 bases and V 0 bases, and 9 bases lay outside the gene matches. This CDR3 spans 16 amino acids. In germline, CDR1 is MNHEY, CDR2 SMNVEV (reference sequence). CDR3 sequence reads: CASSLSRTGIVDEQYF. The CDR3 bases are TGTGCCAGCAGTTTATCGAGGACAGGGATTGTCGACGAGCAGTACTTC.

This clonotype has more than one count but fewer than ten. This sequence joins TRBV11-2 and TRBJ2-1; no clear D. The CDR3 covers 15 residues. The germline V and J ends were trimmed by 6 bases and 0 bases, with 12 bases remaining between them. The germline V gene has CDR1 SGHAT and CDR2 FQNNGV. The CDR3: CASRLNSFSYNEQFF. The DNA of the CDR3 is TGTGCCAGCAGGTTGAACAGTTTCTCCTACAATGAGCAGTTCTTC.

The rearrangement links TRBV29-1 to TRBJ1-1; perhaps TRBD1 as D (6 bases). CDR3 length: 12 residues. Germline V gene lookup returns CDR1 SQVTM and CDR2 ANQGSEA. Trimming removed 6 bases from V and 7 bases from J, with 15 bases in between. The CDR3 protein is CSVAKGGIEAFF. The DNA for the CDR3 is TGCAGCGTCGCCAAGGGGGGGATTGAAGCTTTCTTT. The whole variable domain, remainder taken from reference TRBV29-1 and TRBJ1-1, is SAVISQKPSRDICQRGTSLTIQCQVDSQVTMMFWYRQQPGQSLTLIATANQGSEATYESGFVIDKFPISRPNLTFSTLTVSNMSPEDSSIYLCSVAKGGIEAFFGQGTRLTVV.

This clonotype was picked up many times. The rearrangement joins TRBV6-2 or TRBV6-3 to TRBJ2-7; D ambiguous. The CDR3 runs to 12 residues. CDR1 and CDR2 from the germline V gene are MNHEY and SVGEGT. V dropped 7 bases and J dropped 4 bases, with 11 bases sitting between them. Written as DNA, the CDR3 is TGTGCCAGCAACGCAAAACGGTACGAGCAGTACTTC. Translation gives CASNAKRYEQYF.

This clonotype has more than one count but fewer than ten. The V call is TRBV6-1, the J call TRBJ2-6; D gene ambiguous. V was cut by 10 bases and J by 0 bases, with 10 bases left in between. CDR3 length equals 14 residues. Germline V gene data show CDR1 as MNHNS and CDR2 as SASEGT. Here the CDR3 reads CATSLDSGANVLTF. The CDR3 region has the DNA TGTGCCACCTCCTTGGACTCTGGGGCCAACGTCCTGACTTTC.

The chain joins TRBV20-1 to TRBJ2-3; 9 bases are shared with TRBD2. The V gene's germline CDR1 is DFQATT and CDR2 SNEGSKA (reference sequence). V was pared by 0 bases and J by 3 bases, with 7 bases of the junction left unmatched. This CDR3 has 16 amino acids. In DNA form, the CDR3 reads TGCAGTGCTAGAGATCGGCTAGCGGGAAAGACAGATACGCAGTATTTT. Its translation: CSARDRLAGKTDTQYF.

A few counts support this clonotype. The chain recombines TRBV7-6 with TRBJ2-1; D possibly corresponds to TRBD2 (5 bases). Per the germline V gene, CDR1 is SGHVS and CDR2 is FNYEAQ. The CDR3 sequence is 16 residues long. V shed 2 bases and J shed 6 bases, with 17 bases lying between them. This CDR3 is CASSLSSGRLVNEQFF. CDR3 DNA: TGTGCCAGCAGCTTAAGTTCGGGAAGATTAGTCAATGAGCAGTTCTTC.